The clone carrying this T cell receptor (beta chain) was seen only once. The treatment was: randomized to nivolumab then ipilimumab (arm A) or the reverse (arm B). No patient had prior DNA-damaging chemotherapy. Sorted cells were live CD3+CD8+, lacking CD19 and CD56, from PBMCs. Clones were read by immunoSEQ multiplex PCR, and TCRdb kept only the in-frame ones, dropping some. The sample holds about 28,000 clones, 83% seen once. This entry belongs to a study of sequential checkpoint blockade in melanoma. For the study at large: Patients were randomized 1:1 to nivolumab-then-ipilimumab or ipilimumab-then-nivolumab first-line.

The CDR3 runs to 13 residues. Per the germline V gene, CDR1 is LGHNA and CDR2 is YSLEER. Between the trimmed V and J ends, which lost 2 bases and 2 bases, there was a span of 6 bases. The TCR sequence derives from a human donor with melanoma. Source: CD8+ T cells sorted from blood (inferred from file names), taken from a patient given nivolumab and ipilimumab in sequence. The V call is TRBV4-3, the J call TRBJ2-5; D is unresolved. CDR3 nucleotides: TGCGCCAGCAGCCAATCAGTACAAGAGACCCAGTACTTC. Its protein is CASSQSVQETQYF.